Presented here are 26 T cell receptor beta chains from one specimen sequenced in a study of tumor and adjacent non-tumor tissue in lung cancer. The library came from three nested PCR rounds adapted from ARM-PCR protocols. TCRdb processed the multiplex PCR reads anew with MiXCR; each CDR3 protein has one entry. The profile shows 75,000 to 100,000 distinct CDR3 sequences, less than 80% of them singletons. No cell sorting was done before RNA was extracted from the tissue. Sequenced sample: lung tumor tissue. Receptors were obtained from a man aged 55 to 70 with non-small cell lung cancer.

Concerning this clonotype: One junction end does not reproduce the germline sequence, and a read error may be involved. The chain carries TRBV11-2 and TRBJ2-5, with 9 bases matching TRBD2. Germline loops: CDR1 SGHAT, CDR2 FQNNGV. The CDR3 spans 18 residues. The CDR3 spells CASSLVAGGGAAWEIQYF. DNA for the CDR3: TGTGCCAGCAGCTTAGTGGCTGGCGGGGGGGCCGCGTGGGAGATCCAGTACTTC.

Turning to this clonotype: This may arise from a read error, as a much more abundant clone is one base away. This sequence joins TRBV20-1 and TRBJ2-7; 12 nucleotides line up with TRBD2. V shed 6 bases, J shed 13 bases, and the junction held 13 bases outside the gene matches. The CDR3 runs 13 residues. The germline CDR1 and CDR2 sequences are DFQATT and SNEGSKA (reference sequence). The CDR3 loop reads CSAPTSGSSRHYF. The CDR3 DNA reads as TGCAGTGCACCGACTAGCGGGAGCTCGAGGCACTACTTC.

This clonotype was observed many times. The V and J genes are TRBV5-6 and TRBJ1-6; D unclear. Looked up from germline, CDR1 is SGHDT and CDR2 is YYEEEE. V gave up 1 base and J gave up 4 bases, with 6 bases separating them. There are 14 residues in the CDR3. In nucleotides, the CDR3 is TGTGCCAGCAGCTTGCTAGATTATAATTCACCCCTCCACTTT. Amino acids: CASSLLDYNSPLHF.

Worth noting for this clonotype: Because it lacks the conserved phenylalanine or tryptophan at the end, this CDR3 is likely a read error. This chain links TRBV6-2 or TRBV6-3 with TRBJ2-3; D remains ambiguous. The germline CDR1 and CDR2 sequences are MNHEY and SVGEGT. Trimming stripped 6 bases from V and 0 bases from J, with 10 bases between. The CDR3 spans 14 residues. This CDR3 reads CASSQTASTDTQYY. CDR3 nucleotides: TGTGCCAGCAGCCAGACCGCGAGCACAGATACGCAGTATTAT.

In the case of this clonotype: One junction end disagrees with the germline gene, perhaps due to a read error. This chain uses TRBV24-1 with TRBJ2-1, with a tentative D call TRBD2 (6 bases). Germline V CDR1 and CDR2: KGHDR, SFDVKD. There are 16 residues in the CDR3. In nucleotides, the CDR3 is TGTACCACCAGTGATCGCTCCGGGAGTTCCTACAGTGAGCAGTTCTTC. This sequence encodes CTTSDRSGSSYSEQFF.

The chain has TRBV12-3 or TRBV12-4 and TRBJ2-5; no reliable D call. The CDR3 spans 14 residues. V was pared by 2 bases and J by 5 bases, with 12 bases between. The CDR3 DNA follows: TGTGCCAGCAGTTTAATGGTCCGAGAGGAGACCCAGTACTTC. This codes for CASSLMVREETQYF.

The chain carries TRBV18 and TRBJ1-2; a weak D match, TRBD1 (5 bases). This CDR3 comprises 14 residues. V lost 6 bases and J lost 5, with 16 bases in between. Germline V gives CDR1 KGHSH, CDR2 LQKENI. CDR3 in DNA: TGTGCCAGCTCCCCCGGACATGGAGTATATGGCTACACCTTC. This sequence encodes CASSPGHGVYGYTF.

Worth noting for this clonotype: This likely comes from a read error, as the CDR3 has no conserved phenylalanine or tryptophan at its end. No DNA is shown, since the ends of the CDR3 on it are uncertain; the CDR3 is the one TCRdb lists. The V and J genes are TRBV29-1 and TRBJ2-1. Per germline, CDR1 SQVTM and CDR2 ANQGSEA. Inclusive of both ends, the CDR3 amounts to 15 amino acids. The CDR3 protein is CSIEGKHSSYNEQLV.

This clonotype was seen a few times. The chain joins TRBV4-2 to TRBJ2-5; 7 bases are shared with TRBD2. This CDR3 has 20 residues. V gave up 2 bases and J gave up 1 base; unmatched junction bases: 19. Germline CDR1 and CDR2: LGHNA and YNFKEQ. The CDR3 region has the DNA TGTGCCAGCAGCCAAATTCCCCCGGGAGGTGCTAGCAGGAGCCAAGAGACCCAGTACTTC. This sequence encodes CASSQIPPGGASRSQETQYF.

On this clonotype itself: Sequence at one end of the junction differs from germline and may be a read error. The chain has TRBV30 and TRBJ1-6; tentative D call: TRBD1 (6 bases). Germline CDR1 and CDR2: GTSNPN and SVGIG (reference sequence). CDR3 length equals 15 residues. The CDR3 DNA sequence: TGTGCCTGGACGGGTCGCACAGGGAATAATTCACCCCTCCACTTC. Amino acid sequence: CAWTGRTGNNSPLHF.

The table lists this clonotype with many counts. The chain couples TRBV20-1 to TRBJ1-2; 9 bases are shared with TRBD1. The CDR3 loop spans 14 amino acids. V was pared by 2 bases and J by 4 bases, with 5 bases of the junction left unmatched. Germline V lookup: CDR1 DFQATT, CDR2 SNEGSKA (reference sequence). The CDR3 coding sequence is TGCAGTGCTAGATTAGACAGGGGGGTCTATGGCTACACCTTC. It yields the protein CSARLDRGVYGYTF.

A single count supports this clonotype. Germline and junction disagree at one end, which may indicate a read error. The chain is built from TRBV11-1 and TRBJ2-7; 14 bases map to TRBD2. The CDR3 consists of 17 residues. Germline lookup yields CDR1 SGHAT and CDR2 FQDESV (reference sequence). The CDR3 DNA reads TGTGTCAGCGGCGATGGAGGGACTAGCGGGAGTCCCGACGAGCAATACTTC. Its protein product is CVSGDGGTSGSPDEQYF.

This clonotype was seen only once. The chain links TRBV7-2 to TRBJ1-2; TRBD1 agrees at 9 bases. The V and J ends lost 4 bases and 6 bases, in that order; junction bases with no gene match: 9. The CDR3 covers 15 residues. CDR1 and CDR2 from the germline V gene are SGHTA and FQGNSA. The DNA of the CDR3 is TGTGCCAGCAGCTCAAATTCGGGACAGGGACATGGCTACACCTTC. Protein: CASSSNSGQGHGYTF.

The chain links TRBV11-3 to TRBJ2-2; D possibly corresponds to TRBD2 (5 bases). V was pared by 10 bases and J by 3 bases, with 18 bases between. From germline, CDR1 is SGHNT and CDR2 YENEEA. This CDR3 contains 15 residues. The CDR3 loop is CANGEGLWDTGELFF. Written as DNA, the CDR3 is TGTGCCAACGGCGAAGGACTTTGGGACACCGGGGAGCTGTTTTTT.

For this clonotype: An end of the junction does not agree with germline; a read error may underlie this. V is TRBV11-3 and J is TRBJ2-1, with D maybe TRBD2 (5 bases). The CDR3 sequence is 15 residues long. Germline values: CDR1 SGHNT, CDR2 YENEEA. Here the CDR3 reads CTSSLSPGRGYGQFF. The CDR3 DNA follows: TGTACCAGCAGCTTGAGCCCGGGTCGGGGTTATGGGCAGTTCTTC.

Points on this clonotype: This may be a read error, as it is one base from a much larger clone. This sequence joins TRBV4-1 and TRBJ1-5, with D possibly TRBD1 on 5 matching bases. The CDR3 is 13 amino acids. Germline V lookup: CDR1 MGHRA, CDR2 YSYEKL. Trimming stripped 5 bases from V and 6 bases from J, with 11 bases between. CDR3 in DNA: TGCGCCAGCAGCGGGGGAGCGGGTCAGCCCCAGCATTTT. Translated: CASSGGAGQPQHF.

In its sample, this clonotype was seen many times. The V and J genes are TRBV12-3 or TRBV12-4 and TRBJ2-5, with D uncertain. This CDR3 is built from 11 residues. With 7 bases removed from V and 7 bases from J, the gap between germline ends came to 10 bases. In DNA form, the CDR3 reads TGTGCCAGCACCAATAGTGCGACCCAGTACTTC. Protein: CASTNSATQYF.

Of note for this clonotype: A junction end diverges from the germline sequence, so it may reflect a read error. The genes are TRBV4-2 and TRBJ1-5; 7 bases align to TRBD1. The V gene's germline CDR1 is LGHNA and CDR2 YNFKEQ. The CDR3 runs to 19 residues. This CDR3 is CASSQRIGTSGGGNQPHHF. For the CDR3, the DNA is TGTGCCAGCAGCCAACGAATCGGGACATCTGGAGGGGGCAATCAGCCCCACCATTTC.

This clonotype was counted between two and nine times. A much bigger clone sits one base away, suggesting this may be a read error. The conserved phenylalanine or tryptophan normally closing the CDR3 is absent here, so this likely arose from a read error. The chain employs TRBV6-2 or TRBV6-3 and TRBJ1-1, with D unresolved. CDR1 and CDR2 from the germline V gene are MNHEY and SVGEGT. CDR3 length: 14 residues. Trimming cost V 3 bases and J 1 base, with 9 bases left between them. The CDR3 DNA reads as TGTGCCAGCAGTTATGGGCAGCCGAACACTGAAGCTTTCATT. Translated: CASSYGQPNTEAFI.

On this clonotype itself: A much more abundant neighbour one base away suggests this may be a read error. The rearrangement links TRBV20-1 to TRBJ1-1; D is possibly TRBD1 (5 bases). The CDR3 has 13 amino acids. Germline V gives CDR1 DFQATT, CDR2 SNEGSKA (reference sequence). The CDR3 sequence: CSALLDSHTKAFF. CDR3 coding DNA: TGCAGTGCGTTACTAGACAGTCACACTAAAGCTTTCTTT.

The chain combines TRBV6-6 with TRBJ2-7, with D uncertain. In germline, CDR1 is MNHNY, CDR2 SVGAGI (reference sequence). The CDR3 is made up of 15 amino acids. V was pared by 6 bases and J by 4 bases, with 19 bases between. The CDR3 sequence is CASRYRSSQNYEQYF. In DNA form, the CDR3 reads TGTGCCAGCAGATATAGATCTAGTCAGAATTACGAGCAGTACTTC.

This clonotype has only one observation. One end of the junction fails to match germline, which may point to a read error. V gene TRBV10-1 combines with J gene TRBJ2-2; D might be TRBD2 (5 bases). This CDR3 spans 14 amino acids. Germline-derived CDR1 and CDR2 are WNHNN and SYGVQD (reference sequence). The CDR3 is CASSGETITVELFF. In DNA, the CDR3 is TGCGCTAGCAGTGGGGAGACTATCACCGTGGAGCTGTTTTTT.

With respect to this clonotype: As the CDR3 is not closed by the conserved phenylalanine or tryptophan, this likely results from a read error. CDR3 in DNA: TGTGCCAGCAGTCGGTACAGCAATGAGCAGTTCTCC. This translates into CASSRYSNEQFS. The V call is TRBV12-3 or TRBV12-4, the J call TRBJ2-1; no definite D call. The CDR3 has 12 residues. Trimming pared 5 bases from V and 6 bases from J, leaving 8 bases between.

As to this clonotype: A read error may be the cause here, since a much bigger clone is one base away. The rearrangement joins TRBV5-6 to TRBJ2-5; 7 nucleotides line up with TRBD2. The CDR3 spans 15 residues. The germline V gene has CDR1 SGHDT and CDR2 YYEEEE. Here the CDR3 DNA reads TGTGCCAGCAGCTACCCTAGCGGACCACAAGAGACCCAGTGCTTC. Its translation: CASSYPSGPQETQCF.

This clonotype was found many times. The chain is built from TRBV12-3 or TRBV12-4 and TRBJ2-1; 16 nucleotides align to TRBD2. This CDR3 region has 15 residues. J was trimmed by 9 bases and V by 4 bases; bases with no gene match: 3. CDR3 coding DNA: TGTGCCAGCAGTTGGGGACTAGCGGGAGGGGGTGAGCAGTTCTTC. Its protein is CASSWGLAGGGEQFF.

Concerning this clonotype itself: As the CDR3 is not closed by the conserved phenylalanine or tryptophan, this likely results from a read error. The J gene is TRBJ2-5, the V gene TRBV5-5; no reliable D call. The CDR3 loop spans 13 amino acids. The V gene's germline CDR1 is SGHKS and CDR2 YYEKEE (reference sequence). V was clipped by 0 bases and J by 5 bases, with 8 bases between them. CDR3 residues: CASSLVSPETQYL. In DNA form, the CDR3 reads TGTGCCAGCAGCTTGGTCAGTCCGGAGACCCAGTACTTG.